This T cell receptor beta chain was identified during a study of blood T cell repertoires in COVID-19. The wider study: COVID-19 samples collected from the United States, Italy and Spain covered acute and convalescent phases.

Sequenced by immunoSEQ multiplex PCR; TCRdb stores in-frame clones only, minus some. The sample consists of approximately 160,000 clones, approximately 81% of them appearing once. Adults between roughly 18 and 100 years of age took part from fewer than 30 US areas. About this clone: Other DNA sequences in this specimen translate into the identical CDR3.

CDR3 length: 16 residues. V trimming: 0 bases; J trimming: 2 bases; junction bases outside the gene matches: 5. Germline V lookup: CDR1 SGHRS, CDR2 YFSETQ. This chain links TRBV5-1 with TRBJ2-5, with TRBD1 matching 9 bases. The TCR sequence derives from a woman aged 45-59 years who had recovered from COVID-19. Sequencing was performed on PBMCs or T cells enriched from blood (not recorded which). CDR3 protein: CASSLGQGGRQETQYF. CDR3 sequence (DNA): TGCGCCAGCAGCTTGGGACAGGGGGGCCGGCAAGAGACCCAGTACTTC.